This T cell receptor beta chain is drawn from a study of CD8+CD57+ T cells in acquired aplastic anemia. Study-wide background: CD4+ and CD8+ cells, once sorted, gave DNA averaging roughly 3 ug. Mean read depth for CD4+ cells from healthy donors was around 11 million.

This CDR3 has 18 amino acids. J lost 3 bases, V lost 0 bases, and 6 bases had no gene match. The V gene's germline CDR1 is SGDLS and CDR2 YYNGEE. Study results and caveats: Overlapping CD8+ CDR3 repertoires of patients and controls contained approximately 29 shared sequences. With respect to CD8+ Simpson's diversity, patients and controls did not differ significantly.

CDR3 and TCR beta VDJ profiling relied on a genomic DNA template. Using its own MiXCR run on the reads, TCRdb lists one record per CDR3 protein. The table lists some 190,000 distinct CDR3 sequences, approximately 45% of them singletons. Remarks on this clonotype: Its antigen remains unknown.

This TCR was recovered from a human donor in good health. The source material was sorted CD4+, CD8+, or CD8+CD57+ T cells (not recorded which) from PBMCs. J is TRBJ2-2 and V is TRBV9, with 12 nucleotides matching TRBD2. The CDR3 nucleotides read TGTGCCAGCAGCGTAGGCCTAGCGGGGGGGATCCACACCGGGGAGCTGTTTTTT. Translating gives CASSVGLAGGIHTGELFF.